These 15 T cell receptor beta chains were sequenced from one sample in a study of blood T cell repertoires in COVID-19. The table came from immunoSEQ multiplex PCR; TCRdb's copy has only in-frame clones and leaves some out. The repertoire holds 55,000 to 75,000 clones, with roughly 75% as singletons. The sample was peripheral blood. All receptors derive from a human donor in a cohort sampled during active COVID-19.

In its sample, this clone was seen once. This chain joins TRBV7-2 and TRBJ1-2; weak D call: TRBD1 (5 bases). Germline CDR1 is SGHTA and CDR2 is FQGNSA. Trimming took 4 bases from V and 4 from J, leaving 16 bases between them. The CDR3 has 15 residues. The CDR3 DNA is TGTGCCAGCAGCTCACCGGGACTGGGGGTCTATGGCTACACCTTC. It encodes CASSSPGLGVYGYTF. The variable domain in full, completed from reference TRBV7-2 and TRBJ1-2, reads GAGVSQSPSNKVTEKGKDVELRCDPISGHTALYWYRQSLGQGLEFLIYFQGNSAPDKSGLPSDRFSAERTGGSVSTLTIQRTQQEDSAVYLCASSSPGLGVYGYTFGSGTRLTVV.

The rearrangement uses TRBV19 and TRBJ1-5; D gene ambiguous. The CDR3 has 16 amino acids. Germline assignment: CDR1 LNHDA and CDR2 SQIVND (reference sequence). Trimming removed 3 bases from V and 4 bases from J, with 16 bases in between. The CDR3 loop is CASSMVGNVVNQPQHF. The CDR3, as DNA: TGTGCCAGTAGTATGGTGGGCAACGTGGTTAATCAGCCCCAGCATTTT.

This clone was found once. The chain joins TRBV10-3 to TRBJ2-7, with TRBD2 matching 8 bases. The germline CDR1 and CDR2 sequences are ENHRY and SYGVKD. CDR3 length equals 16 residues. Losses at the gene ends were 2 bases for V and 1 base for J; bases not matched to a gene: 7. The CDR3 DNA sequence: TGTGCCATCAGTGAGGTCGCGGAGCGGGAGTCCTACGAGCAGTACTTC. Translated: CAISEVAERESYEQYF.

The chain has TRBV9 and TRBJ1-2, with 7 bases fitting TRBD1. Unmatched junction bases numbered 6, after V lost 4 bases and J lost 0 bases. Per the germline V gene, CDR1 is SGDLS and CDR2 is YYNGEE. This CDR3 comprises 15 residues. The CDR3 bases are TGTGCCAGCAGCCCTGGGGACAGCACTAACTATGGCTACACCTTC. Translated: CASSPGDSTNYGYTF.

The rearrangement joins TRBV7-9 to TRBJ1-6; 9 bases match TRBD1. V was pared by 6 bases and J by 0 bases, with 6 bases of the junction left unmatched. The germline CDR1 and CDR2 sequences are SEHNR and FQNEAQ (reference sequence). The CDR3 contains 17 residues. The CDR3 DNA reads as TGTGCCAGCAGGCCTGGACAGGGGAGCTCCTATAATTCACCCCTCCACTTT. Translation: CASRPGQGSSYNSPLHF.

The V call is TRBV18, the J call TRBJ2-1; D gene ambiguous. The CDR3 consists of 14 residues. Per the germline V gene, CDR1 is KGHSH and CDR2 is LQKENI. Trimming took off 1 base at V and 9 bases at J, with 13 bases between the two ends. CDR3 residues: CASSPQTATLEQFF. The DNA of the CDR3 is TGTGCCAGCTCACCACAAACAGCCACCCTTGAGCAGTTCTTC.

The chain couples TRBV6-6 to TRBJ1-3, with unresolved D. Trimming removed 7 bases from V and 0 bases from J, with 10 bases in between. CDR1 is MNHNY and CDR2 is SVGAGI in the germline V gene (reference sequence). The CDR3 extends over 14 amino acids. CDR3 protein: CASMRMSSGNTIYF. The CDR3 nucleotides are TGTGCCAGCATGCGGATGTCCTCTGGAAACACCATATATTTT.

The chain carries TRBV6-2 or TRBV6-3 and TRBJ1-6; D is undetermined. There are 14 residues in the CDR3. The V and J ends lost 2 bases and 9 bases respectively, with 11 bases between them. Germline CDR1 is MNHEY and CDR2 is SVGEGT. The CDR3 sequence is CASSYPRTVSPLHF. As DNA, the CDR3 is TGTGCCAGCAGTTACCCCAGGACTGTTTCACCCCTCCACTTT.

The chain carries TRBV28 and TRBJ2-3, with TRBD2 as a possible D gene (6 bases). Trimming took 6 bases from V and 4 from J, leaving 14 bases between them. Germline-derived CDR1 and CDR2 are MDHEN and SYDVKM. The CDR3 totals 14 residues. The CDR3 loop reads CASSPGSFADTQYF. The CDR3 nucleotides read TGTGCCAGCAGCCCCGGGAGTTTTGCAGATACGCAGTATTTT.

The J gene is TRBJ1-1, the V gene TRBV19; 7 nucleotides agree with TRBD1. This CDR3 contains 13 residues. In germline, CDR1 is LNHDA, CDR2 SQIVND (reference sequence). J gave up 4 bases and V 5 bases, and 4 bases lay outside the gene matches. The CDR3 protein is CASSATGVTEAFF. Here the CDR3 DNA reads TGTGCCAGTAGTGCTACAGGGGTCACTGAAGCTTTCTTT.

The V and J genes are TRBV4-2 and TRBJ2-3, with 9 positions matching TRBD2. The CDR3 consists of 12 residues. V trimming: 4 bases; J trimming: 12 bases; junction bases outside the gene matches: 5. Per germline, CDR1 LGHNA and CDR2 YNFKEQ. CDR3 sequence reads: CASSPGTSNQYF. The CDR3 coding sequence is TGTGCCAGCAGCCCCGGGACTAGCAACCAGTATTTT.

The chain carries TRBV6-2 or TRBV6-3 and TRBJ2-1; 13 bases align to TRBD2. V lost 5 bases to trimming and J lost 8 bases; unmatched junction nucleotides: 9. The CDR3 is 16 residues long. CDR1 is MNHEY and CDR2 is SVGEGT in the germline V gene. CDR3 in amino acids: CASSRRTSGSFDEQFF. Here the CDR3 DNA reads TGTGCCAGCAGTCGACGGACTAGCGGGAGTTTCGATGAGCAGTTCTTC.

This sequence joins TRBV28 and TRBJ1-5, with TRBD1 matching 12 bases. V shed 4 bases and J 0 bases; nucleotides not matched to a gene: 10. Germline V gene lookup returns CDR1 MDHEN and CDR2 SYDVKM. There are 19 residues in the CDR3. This CDR3 reads CASSSSGTGGAYSNQPQHF. The DNA for the CDR3 is TGTGCCAGCAGTTCCTCCGGGACAGGGGGCGCGTATAGCAATCAGCCCCAGCATTTT.

The chain links TRBV18 to TRBJ2-3; a possible D gene is TRBD2 (6 bases). CDR3 size: 12 residues. Per germline, CDR1 KGHSH and CDR2 LQKENI. V gave up 3 bases and J gave up 14 bases, with 15 bases separating them. The CDR3 here is CASSPRDLELYF. CDR3 sequence (DNA): TGTGCCAGCTCACCGCGGGACTTGGAGTTGTATTTT.

V is TRBV7-9 and J is TRBJ2-7; TRBD1 matches at 7 bases. The CDR3 loop spans 12 amino acids. Germline CDR1 is SEHNR and CDR2 is FQNEAQ (reference sequence). V shed 5 bases, J shed 3 bases, and the junction held 1 base outside the gene matches. CDR3 coding DNA: TGTGCCAGCAGCAACAGGGGCTACGAGCAGTACTTC. Its translation: CASSNRGYEQYF.